These 11 T cell receptor beta chains were all obtained from the same sample, sequenced in a study of T cells in Graves' hyperthyroidism and ophthalmopathy. What was amplified from RNA transcripts were TCR beta CDR3 regions. TCR CDR3 underwent first-round RT-PCR with the HTBI primer set. TCRdb independently ran MiXCR on the multiplex PCR reads; one entry per CDR3 protein. The sample shows about 560,000 distinct CDR3 sequences, around 17% of them seen only once. Sequencing was done on a sample of blood. Every receptor here comes from a woman in her late teens or twenties with Graves' hyperthyroidism.

This clonotype has at least ten counts. The chain employs TRBV28 and TRBJ2-3, with D unclear. CDR3 size: 14 residues. Trimming cost V 1 base and J 1 base, with 6 bases left between them. In germline, CDR1 is MDHEN, CDR2 SYDVKM. The CDR3 is CASSLSPGTDTQYF. CDR3 nucleotide sequence: TGTGCCAGCAGTTTATCCCCTGGCACAGATACGCAGTATTTT.

This chain joins TRBV15 and TRBJ1-5; D unresolved. The CDR3 has 16 amino acids. The germline CDR1 and CDR2 sequences are LNHNV and YYDKDF (reference sequence). Trimming stripped 3 bases from V and 2 bases from J, with 14 bases between. DNA for the CDR3: TGTGCCACCAGCAGGAGACTCCCCCGGGGCAATCAGCCCCAGCATTTT. It translates to CATSRRLPRGNQPQHF.

This clonotype was counted ten times or more. This could be a read error, since a much larger clone is one nucleotide away. V gene TRBV7-2 combines with J gene TRBJ2-5; D unresolved. This CDR3 contains 12 residues. CDR1 SGHTA and CDR2 FQGNSA come from the germline V gene. The V gene lost 5 bases and the J gene lost 5 bases, with 9 bases spanning the gap. CDR3 sequence (DNA): TGTGCCAGCAGCCGGACCCTGGAGACCCAGTACTTC. It is translated as CASSRTLETQYF.

This clonotype has only one observation. The rearrangement joins TRBV20-1 to TRBJ2-7; 10 bases align to TRBD1. CDR1 is DFQATT and CDR2 is SNEGSKA in the germline V gene (reference sequence). There are 15 residues in the CDR3. The V and J ends lost 3 bases and 2 bases, in that order; junction bases with no gene match: 7. The CDR3 DNA reads TGCAGTGCTAGGCCCAGACAGGGGGCTACCTACGAGCAGTACTTC. Encoded protein: CSARPRQGATYEQYF.

This clonotype was recorded at least ten times. This sequence joins TRBV7-9 and TRBJ2-7; the match to TRBD2 covers 9 bases. With V trimmed by 3 bases and J by 5 bases, 8 bases remained unmatched. The CDR3 spans 15 residues. Germline V CDR1 and CDR2: SEHNR, FQNEAQ (reference sequence). Written as DNA, the CDR3 is TGTGCCAGCAGCTTTGGCGGGAGGGCCCTAAACGAGCAGTACTTC. As protein: CASSFGGRALNEQYF.

This clonotype has just a few counts. The V call is TRBV5-4, the J call TRBJ1-2; D is ambiguous. The CDR3 is 13 amino acids. Germline CDR1 SGHNT, CDR2 YYREEE (reference sequence). V was shortened by 4 bases and J by 8 bases, with 15 bases between the two germline ends. The CDR3 sequence is CASSRPSQGGYTF. CDR3 coding DNA: TGTGCCAGCAGCCGGCCCTCCCAAGGAGGCTACACCTTC.

This chain connects TRBV12-3 or TRBV12-4 to TRBJ2-1, with 11 positions matching TRBD2. The J segment lost 10 bases and the V segment lost 3 bases, leaving 8 bases of the junction unmatched. CDR3 size: 15 residues. The CDR3 region is CASSLGSGGGAEQFF. As DNA, the CDR3 is TGTGCCAGCAGTTTGGGTAGCGGGGGGGGAGCCGAGCAGTTCTTC.

This clonotype was observed at least ten times. This chain joins TRBV7-8 and TRBJ2-7, with 16 nucleotides matching TRBD2. The CDR3 has 19 amino acids. The germline V gene has CDR1 SGHVS and CDR2 FQNEAQ. V was pared by 0 bases and J by 5 bases, with 10 bases of the junction left unmatched. Here the CDR3 reads CASSLALGTSGRAPHEQYF. CDR3 nucleotide sequence: TGTGCCAGCAGCTTAGCGCTTGGGACTAGCGGGAGGGCCCCCCACGAGCAGTACTTC.

In this sample, this clonotype turned up a few times. V gene TRBV6-1 combines with J gene TRBJ1-5, with unresolved D. The V and J ends lost 3 bases and 6 bases respectively, with 12 bases between them. In germline, CDR1 is MNHNS, CDR2 SASEGT. This CDR3 contains 14 residues. CDR3 DNA sequence: TGTGCCAGCAGTGATAGGAGGGTAGGTCAGCCCCAGCATTTT. Its translation is CASSDRRVGQPQHF.

This clonotype was counted ten times or more. The rearrangement joins TRBV12-3 or TRBV12-4 to TRBJ2-7; the D is unclear. The V end was cut by 1 base, the J end by 10 bases, with 8 bases between. This CDR3 spans 11 amino acids. CDR3 amino acids: CASSLGFGQYF. The CDR3 region has the DNA TGTGCCAGCAGTTTAGGATTCGGACAGTACTTC.

This chain uses TRBV12-3 or TRBV12-4 with TRBJ2-5; 8 positions match TRBD1. The CDR3 spans 16 residues. J was trimmed by 3 bases and V by 1 base; bases with no gene match: 7. CDR3 DNA sequence: TGTGCCAGCAGTTTAGGTCAGGGGGCGATTAAAGAGACCCAGTACTTC. Translating gives CASSLGQGAIKETQYF.